The 27 T cell receptor beta chains below were found in one sample sequenced in a study of T cell clonality in common variable immunodeficiency. Study-level findings and limits: In common variable immunodeficiency, TCR beta chains reportedly carried fewer deletions and N-nucleotide insertions.

Profiled with immunoSEQ multiplex PCR; TCRdb holds only in-frame clones, not every one. This sample comprises just over 20,000 clones, none seen once only. No cognate antigen is known for these TCRs. Input material: peripheral blood mononuclear cells. Receptor source: a human donor with common variable immunodeficiency.

This clone was picked up many times. The read ends 3 residues shy of where the CDR3 ends; the end is completed using the germline J gene. The rearrangement joins TRBV20-1 to TRBJ2-1; D is unresolved. CDR1 is DFQATT, CDR2 SNEGSKA, per germline (reference sequence). The CDR3 is 14 residues long. V was pared by 4 bases and J by 7 bases, with 17 bases between. The sequenced part of the CDR3 DNA is TGCAGTGCTAAACAGCTGGAGTCATCAAATGAG. This translates into CSAKQLESSNE. The whole CDR3 protein is CSAKQLESSNEQFF.

This clone was seen many times. Read data end 3 residues before the CDR3 end; the end is taken from the germline J gene. This chain links TRBV11-2 with TRBJ2-7; 7 nucleotides align to TRBD1. V dropped 0 bases and J dropped 2; count of bases not matched to a gene: 4. The CDR3 sequence is 15 residues long. The germline V gene encodes CDR1 SGHAT and CDR2 FQNNGV. The CDR3 here is CASSLDGTDTYEQYF. The DNA read from the CDR3 is TGTGCCAGCAGCTTAGACGGGACAGACACCTACGAG.

This clone was picked up many times. The CDR3 sequence: CSASPQRSGYTF. The covered CDR3 bases are TGCAGCGCCTCACCCCAGCGGTCGGGC. V usage is TRBV29-1 and J usage is TRBJ1-2; unclear D gene. Read sequence stops 3 residues before the CDR3 end, and the germline J gene provides the missing end. The CDR3 is made up of 12 amino acids. Germline assignment: CDR1 SQVTM and CDR2 ANQGSEA. Together with reference TRBV29-1 and TRBJ1-2, the CDR3 gives the full variable domain: SAVISQKPSRDICQRGTSLTIQCQVDSQVTMMFWYRQQPGQSLTLIATANQGSEATYESGFVIDKFPISRPNLTFSTLTVSNMSPEDSSIYLCSASPQRSGYTFGSGTRLTVV.

Ten or more counts support this clone. The read terminates 3 residues before the CDR3 end, so the remaining end is supplied by the germline J gene. The chain links TRBV5-6 to TRBJ2-7; D is unresolved. Germline CDR1 SGHDT, CDR2 YYEEEE. The CDR3 runs 10 residues. Trimming left V 4 bases short and J 4 bases short, with 3 bases between. The CDR3 region is CASSTYEQYF. The DNA read from the CDR3 is TGTGCCAGCAGCACTTACGAG.

This clone was counted a few times. The sequence runs out 3 residues before the end of the CDR3; the remainder is reconstructed from the germline J gene. The chain carries TRBV20-1 and TRBJ2-1; possible D gene TRBD2, 6 bases. Germline V gene sequence: CDR1 DFQATT, CDR2 SNEGSKA (reference sequence). V lost 5 bases to trimming and J lost 0 bases, with 14 bases between them. This CDR3 region has 15 residues. Incomplete CDR3 DNA: TGCAGTGCTTGGGGGGACTCCAGCTCCTACAATGAG. Protein product: CSAWGDSSSYNE. The full CDR3 is CSAWGDSSSYNEQFF.

This clone was detected ten times or more. The read stops 3 residues short of the end of the CDR3; the missing end is completed from the germline J gene. The chain carries TRBV3-1 (or the pseudogene TRBV3-2) and TRBJ2-5, with 9 nucleotides matching TRBD2. Germline V gives CDR1 LGHDT, CDR2 YNNKEL (reference sequence). Trimming at V came to 1 base and at J to 1 base, leaving 4 bases not matched to a gene. This CDR3 is 16 amino acids long. The sequenced part of the CDR3 DNA is TGTGCCAGCAGCCAAGGGCTAGCGGGGACCCAAGAGACC. This codes for CASSQGLAGTQET. The whole CDR3 is CASSQGLAGTQETQYF.

This clone was recorded at least ten times. The read ends 3 residues before the CDR3 terminus; that terminus is restored from the germline J gene. V gene TRBV19 combines with J gene TRBJ2-7; no definite D call. Germline CDR1 is LNHDA and CDR2 is SQIVND (reference sequence). V was clipped by 2 bases and J by 0 bases, with 5 bases between them. The CDR3 covers 13 residues. The chain's CDR3 is CASSIQASYEQYF. CDR3 DNA (partial): TGTGCCAGTAGTATACAGGCCTCCTACGAG.

This clone was detected many times. The missing CDR3 end, 3 residues past where the read stops, is filled in from the germline J gene. The chain carries TRBV5-1 and TRBJ2-3; 9 nucleotides line up with TRBD1. After removal of 4 bases from V and 6 bases from J, the junction contained 9 bases not matched to a gene. CDR1 and CDR2 from the germline V gene are SGHRS and YFSETQ. CDR3 length: 15 residues. Partial CDR3 DNA: TGCGCCAGCAGCCCCGGGACAGGGTCCGGGGATACG. Translating gives CASSPGTGSGDT. The full CDR3 is CASSPGTGSGDTQYF.

The sample holds many counts of this clone. The CDR3 reads CSAPGTSPSTGSSTDTQYF. The part of the CDR3 DNA that was read is TGCAGTGCCCCGGGGACTAGCCCATCCACGGGATCTAGCACAGATACG. The gene calls are TRBV20-1 and TRBJ2-3, with 9 bases aligning to TRBD2. The read is 3 residues too short to cover the CDR3 end, so that end is filled in from the germline J gene. The trim removed 6 bases at V and 0 bases at J, leaving 19 bases unmatched. CDR1 DFQATT and CDR2 SNEGSKA come from the germline V gene (reference sequence). There are 19 residues in the CDR3.

This clone has ten or more counts. The sequence runs out 3 residues before the end of the CDR3; the remainder is reconstructed from the germline J gene. The chain links TRBV5-1 to TRBJ1-3; no reliable D call. V was trimmed by 0 bases and J by 1 base, leaving 5 bases between them. The CDR3 spans 14 residues. The germline CDR1 and CDR2 sequences are SGHRS and YFSETQ. The sequenced part of the CDR3 DNA is TGCGCCAGCAGCTTGGACTCTTCTGGAAACACC. This encodes CASSLDSSGNT. The full CDR3 protein reads CASSLDSSGNTIYF.

At least ten counts were recorded for this clone. The read falls 3 residues short of the CDR3 end, and the missing part is taken from the germline J gene. This sequence joins TRBV5-1 and TRBJ1-2; D call uncertain. The CDR3 sequence is 14 residues long. Germline CDR1 and CDR2: SGHRS and YFSETQ. Trimming removed 6 bases from V and 2 bases from J, with 14 bases in between. The CDR3 loop is CASNLAAGNYGYTF. The covered CDR3 bases are TGCGCCAGCAACCTGGCGGCCGGAAACTATGGC. The full variable domain, completed using reference TRBV5-1 and TRBJ1-2, is KAGVTQTPRYLIKTRGQQVTLSCSPISGHRSVSWYQQTPGQGLQFLFEYFSETQRNKGNFPGRFSGRQFSNSRSEMNVSTLELGDSALYLCASNLAAGNYGYTFGSGTRLTVV.

This clone was recorded many times. The read gets to within 3 residues of the CDR3 end, and the germline J gene fills in the rest. This chain links TRBV18 with TRBJ1-5; unclear D gene. V was shortened by 4 bases and J by 6 bases, with 10 bases between the two germline ends. This CDR3 has 13 residues. The germline V gene has CDR1 KGHSH and CDR2 LQKENI. Here the CDR3 reads CASSLQNGQPQHF. CDR3 DNA (partial): TGTGCCAGCTCACTTCAGAATGGTCAGCCC.

This clone was seen ten or more times. The read ends 3 residues shy of where the CDR3 ends; the end is completed using the germline J gene. This chain uses TRBV18 with TRBJ1-1; 9 positions agree with TRBD1. The CDR3 covers 18 residues. Unmatched junction bases numbered 17, after V lost 5 bases and J lost 4 bases. From germline, CDR1 is KGHSH and CDR2 LQKENI. The covered CDR3 bases are TGTGCCAGCTCAACAAAAGTCCGGGACAGGGAATTGACCACTGAA. Protein sequence: CASSTKVRDRELTTE. The entire CDR3 reads CASSTKVRDRELTTEAFF.

Only a few counts were recorded for this clone. CDR3 residues: CSAREGEGANQPQHF. CDR3 DNA (partial): TGCAGTGCTAGAGAGGGTGAGGGGGCCAATCAGCCC. This chain joins TRBV20-1 and TRBJ1-5; 7 bases are a match to TRBD1. Sequencing ends 3 residues short of the CDR3 end; the germline J gene provides the rest. The CDR3 sequence is 15 residues long. J lost 3 bases, V lost 0 bases, and 5 bases had no gene match. The germline V gene encodes CDR1 DFQATT and CDR2 SNEGSKA (reference sequence).

This clone appeared many times. The missing CDR3 end, 3 residues past where the read stops, is filled in from the germline J gene. The J gene is TRBJ2-3, the V gene TRBV28; 16 bases align to TRBD2. From germline, CDR1 is MDHEN and CDR2 SYDVKM. V lost 6 bases and J lost 3; bases outside the gene matches: 12. This CDR3 is 19 amino acids long. This CDR3 is CASRQGPGTSGGATDTQYF. The sequenced part of the CDR3 DNA is TGTGCCAGCAGACAGGGGCCCGGGACTAGCGGGGGGGCGACAGATACG.

This clone ranks as medium-sized. The read gets to within 3 residues of the CDR3 end, and the germline J gene fills in the rest. This rearrangement joins TRBV7-6 to TRBJ2-1; no definite D call. V was shortened by 5 bases and J by 5 bases, with 16 bases between the two germline ends. The CDR3 contains 15 residues. Germline CDR1 and CDR2: SGHVS and FNYEAQ. The CDR3 DNA, read in part, is TGTGCCAGCAGCCCGAGCAAATCCGTTAACAATGAG. Its protein product is CASSPSKSVNNE. The complete CDR3 protein is CASSPSKSVNNEQFF.

In its sample, this clone ranks as medium-sized. The read comes to an end 3 residues before the CDR3 does, leaving the germline J gene to fill in the end. V usage is TRBV28 and J usage is TRBJ1-1, with TRBD1 matching over 12 bases. This CDR3 is 18 amino acids long. Germline CDR1 reads MDHEN; CDR2 reads SYDVKM. J lost 4 bases, V lost 3 bases, and 12 bases had no gene match. Partial CDR3 DNA: TGTGCCAGCAGTTTCCTCCGGGACAGGGGGCCCAAGCCCACTGAA. The encoded protein is CASSFLRDRGPKPTE. The CDR3 in full is CASSFLRDRGPKPTEAFF.

This clone came up many times. The CDR3 end is not reached by the read, which stops 3 residues before it; the germline J gene fills it in. This chain links TRBV20-1 with TRBJ2-7; D is possibly TRBD2 (6 bases). CDR3 length: 16 amino acids. Trimming took 5 bases from V and 4 from J, leaving 24 bases between them. CDR1 is DFQATT, CDR2 SNEGSKA, per germline (reference sequence). Here the CDR3 reads CSAHPPRGRSGYEQYF. CDR3 bases read: TGCAGTGCTCATCCCCCTCGGGGGAGGTCGGGGTACGAG.

This clone was recorded at least ten times. The observed sequence ends 3 residues before the CDR3 terminus, with the missing tail filled in from the germline J gene. The V call is TRBV19, the J call TRBJ2-4; D is possibly TRBD2 (5 bases). The CDR3 is 13 amino acids. Trimming took 5 bases from V and 5 from J, leaving 10 bases between them. CDR1 is LNHDA and CDR2 is SQIVND in the germline V gene (reference sequence). This CDR3 reads CASSSPLENIQYF. The CDR3 DNA, read in part, is TGTGCCAGTAGTTCTCCACTAGAAAACATT.

This clone was recorded at least ten times. The CDR3 goes on 3 residues after the read ends, and that part is filled in from the germline J gene. The chain employs TRBV7-6 and TRBJ1-6, with D possibly matching TRBD1 (5 bases). This CDR3 has 16 residues. Germline lookup yields CDR1 SGHVS and CDR2 FNYEAQ. The V gene lost 4 bases and the J gene lost 5 bases, with 15 bases spanning the gap. The CDR3 loop is CASSWTRPPDNSPLHF. The CDR3 bases that were read are TGTGCCAGCAGCTGGACAAGACCCCCAGATAATTCACCC.

This clone was seen a handful of times. Read coverage stops 3 residues before the CDR3 terminus; the germline J gene supplies the remainder. The V gene is TRBV20-1, the J gene TRBJ2-1, with 8 bases identical to TRBD1. With V trimmed by 2 bases and J by 1 base, 4 bases remained unmatched. This CDR3 is 15 amino acids long. Germline V gene lookup returns CDR1 DFQATT and CDR2 SNEGSKA (reference sequence). CDR3 bases read: TGCAGTGCTAGATCGGACAGGGAATCCTACAATGAG. Amino acid sequence: CSARSDRESYNE. From start to end, the CDR3 is CSARSDRESYNEQFF.

This clone was detected only a few times. The read terminates 3 residues before the CDR3 end, so the remaining end is supplied by the germline J gene. The chain combines TRBV30 with TRBJ1-3; TRBD1 agrees at 7 bases. V gave up 1 base and J gave up 0 bases; unmatched junction bases: 3. CDR1 is GTSNPN, CDR2 SVGIG, per germline (reference sequence). The CDR3 is 15 residues long. CDR3 sequence: CAWSGDSNSGNTIYF. The sequenced CDR3 bases are TGTGCCTGGAGTGGGGACAGCAACTCTGGAAACACC.

In this sample, this clone turned up many times. Read sequence stops 3 residues before the CDR3 end, and the germline J gene provides the missing end. This chain uses TRBV6-1 with TRBJ1-6; D may be TRBD1 (5 bases). Germline CDR1 reads MNHNS; CDR2 reads SASEGT. This CDR3 has 15 residues. The V and J ends lost 2 bases and 9 bases respectively, with 14 bases between them. CDR3 DNA (partial): TGTGCCAGCAGTGAATCCTGGGACTCTGGTTCACCC. It codes for CASSESWDSGSP. The complete CDR3 protein is CASSESWDSGSPLHF.

Points on this clone: The CDR3 end lies 3 residues beyond the end of the read and is filled in from the germline J gene. The chain is built from TRBV5-6 and TRBJ1-5; 7 bases are shared with TRBD1. CDR3 size: 15 residues. The germline V gene has CDR1 SGHDT and CDR2 YYEEEE. The V segment lost 4 bases and the J segment 3 bases; nucleotides outside the gene matches: 7. The CDR3 DNA, read in part, is TGTGCCAGCAGCCTGTGGGGACAGTTCAATCAGCCC. Protein: CASSLWGQFNQP. The CDR3 reads in full as CASSLWGQFNQPQHF. The full variable domain, in which reference TRBV5-6 and TRBJ1-5 provide the parts outside the CDR3, is DAGVTQSPTHLIKTRGQQVTLRCSPKSGHDTVSWYQQALGQGPQFIFQYYEEEERQRGNFPDRFSGHQFPNYSSELNVNALLLGDSALYLCASSLWGQFNQPQHFGDGTRLSIL.

This clone has ten or more counts. From the germline J gene comes the end of the CDR3, since the read stops 3 residues before it. This sequence joins TRBV7-9 and TRBJ1-2, with D possibly being TRBD1 (5 bases). Germline assignment: CDR1 SEHNR and CDR2 FQNEAQ (reference sequence). The CDR3 runs to 13 residues. The covered CDR3 bases are TGTGCCAGCAGCCTACAGTCGGAGGGGGGC. It codes for CASSLQSEGG. Given in full, the CDR3 is CASSLQSEGGYTF.

This clone turned up a few times. With the read ending 3 residues before the CDR3 end, the germline J gene is used to fill in that end. Other DNA sequences in this specimen translate into the identical CDR3. V gene TRBV13 combines with J gene TRBJ2-1, with a weak D call TRBD2 (6 bases). Germline CDR1 reads PRHDT; CDR2 reads FYEKMQ (reference sequence). Trimming removed 0 bases at V and 0 bases at J, with 9 bases between. There are 16 residues in the CDR3. The CDR3 bases that were read are TGTGCCAGCAGCTTAGGGGGGCGGGGCTCCTACAATGAG. Its translation is CASSLGGRGSYNE. The whole CDR3 protein reads CASSLGGRGSYNEQFF.

There are many counts of this clone. The read comes to an end 3 residues before the CDR3 does, leaving the germline J gene to fill in the end. The genes are TRBV19 and TRBJ1-6, with unresolved D. CDR3 length equals 15 residues. Trimming cost V 0 bases and J 6 bases, with 9 bases left between them. CDR1 and CDR2 (germline): LNHDA, SQIVND (reference sequence). The CDR3 sequence: CASSIEARFNSPLHF. CDR3 DNA, as far as it was read: TGTGCCAGTAGTATAGAGGCACGTTTTAATTCACCC.